The 5 T cell receptor beta chains listed next were all sequenced from one sample in a study of OX40 agonist ivuxolimab in advanced cancers. The receptor library was made with the immunoSEQ multiplex PCR assay. TCRdb took over this immuneACCESS table, retaining in-frame rearrangements with V and J assigned. Such tables are incomplete; in checked studies, under half of the missing clones stem from an unresolved V gene, and the remainder is unexplained. The sample profile shows tens of thousands of clones; 84% of them were found once. Approximately 12% of the sample belongs to the ten largest clones. The sample here was CD4+ or CD8+ T cells sorted from blood, taken in a trial of the OX40 agonist ivuxolimab. The receptors shown here come from an adult with an advanced solid tumor such as melanoma, head and neck, liver or kidney cancer.

On this clone itself: Compared with germline, one end of the junction differs, possibly owing to a read error. The chain carries TRBV28 and TRBJ2-3, with 9 bases that match TRBD2. Per germline, CDR1 MDHEN and CDR2 SYDVKM. The CDR3 is 15 residues long. CDR3 sequence reads: CASSSYQTGTSLQDF. The CDR3 nucleotides read TGTGCCAGCAGTTCCTACCAAACTGGGACTAGCCTACAGGATTTT.

V and J are TRBV19 and TRBJ1-2; a possible D gene is TRBD1 (5 bases). This CDR3 comprises 14 residues. V shed 3 bases and J shed 5 bases, with 13 bases lying between them. Germline V gene sequence: CDR1 LNHDA, CDR2 SQIVND (reference sequence). The CDR3 reads CASSIPGLGYGYTF. CDR3 in DNA: TGTGCCAGTAGTATCCCAGGGCTTGGGTATGGCTACACCTTC.

V is TRBV11-1 and J is TRBJ2-3, with D possibly matching TRBD2 (6 bases). Germline-derived CDR1 and CDR2 are SGHAT and FQDESV (reference sequence). With 1 base removed from V and 1 base from J, the gap between germline ends came to 9 bases. The CDR3 is 15 residues long. The CDR3 reads CASSLGTGGTDTQYF. CDR3 sequence (DNA): TGTGCCAGCAGCTTAGGGACGGGGGGCACAGATACGCAGTATTTT.

J is TRBJ2-5 and V is TRBV6-6; weak D call: TRBD2 (6 bases). The CDR3 has 14 residues. V lost 7 bases, J lost 2 bases, and 14 bases lay in between. Germline CDR1 is MNHNY and CDR2 is SVGAGI (reference sequence). The CDR3 DNA reads TGTGCCAGCATCCCGGGACTGGAACAAGAGACCCAGTACTTC. Translating it yields CASIPGLEQETQYF.

This clone came up once. The rearrangement links TRBV29-1 to TRBJ1-2; TRBD1 matches 9 bases. This CDR3 comprises 13 residues. The germline CDR1 and CDR2 sequences are SQVTM and ANQGSEA. Germline trimming cut 5 bases from V and 2 bases from J; bases unmatched to any gene: 3. The CDR3 DNA follows: TGCAGCGTTCCCGGGACAGGGAACTATGGCTACACCTTC. Protein: CSVPGTGNYGYTF.